This TCR beta chain was captured in a study of T cell changes during pregnancy in multiple sclerosis. Germline V gives CDR1 SGHTA, CDR2 FQGNSA. The CDR3 is 17 amino acids. The J segment lost 4 bases and the V segment lost 1 base, leaving 7 bases of the junction unmatched. Profiled with immunoSEQ multiplex PCR; TCRdb holds only in-frame clones, not every one. The sample yields about 38,000 clones, 90% seen once. The sequence came from a female donor with multiple sclerosis, enrolled in a pregnancy study. Sequenced here: CD4+ T cells from peripheral blood mononuclear cells, sampled in the second trimester of pregnancy. This chain uses TRBV7-2 with TRBJ2-5, with 12 nucleotides matching TRBD2. The CDR3 loop reads CASSLVGLAGSGETQYF. In DNA, the CDR3 is TGTGCCAGCAGCTTAGTCGGACTAGCGGGATCGGGAGAGACCCAGTACTTC.